This T cell receptor (beta chain) was identified in a study of cytomegalovirus exposure and HLA in healthy donors. CDR1 is SGHTA, CDR2 FQGTGA, per germline. V was cut by 4 bases and J by 0 bases, with 10 bases left in between. This CDR3 is 16 amino acids long. PCR amplification relied on 60 Vbeta primers (plus 13 Jbeta primers). This table comes from immunoSEQ multiplex PCR, and its TCRdb copy is limited to in-frame clones, with some not included. This sample has 200,000 to 300,000 clones; roughly 82% occur once, and the top ten carry 5% to 6.5%. Study conclusions and caveats: Upon later analysis, TCR association rates were observed to vary by HLA locus, being highest for DRB1 and lowest for HLA-C. A later analysis reportedly found fewer N-insertions in an Asian-associated ancestry cluster than the roughly 670-donor mean.

A remark on this clone: As yet, its antigen is unknown.

Sequencing was carried out using PBMCs. The receptor was derived from a woman aged 40-49 years in good health and CMV-seropositive. V gene TRBV7-3 combines with J gene TRBJ2-6, with D possibly TRBD1 on 5 matching bases. This CDR3 is CASSSNQGSGANVLTF. In nucleotides, the CDR3 is TGTGCCAGCAGCTCGAATCAGGGCTCTGGGGCCAACGTCCTGACTTTC.